Listed below are T cell receptor beta chains from one sample, sequenced in a study of identical twins. TCRdb reprocessed the 5' RACE reads via MiXCR and lists one record per CDR3 protein. The data contain roughly 470,000 distinct CDR3 sequences, around an eighth of them seen just once; the ten biggest clones take up about 0.97%. This same sample was also taken into another study, of yellow fever vaccine responses in identical twins.

The specimen sequenced was CD4+ T cells sorted from blood. The origin of the receptors is a woman under 30 in good health. CDR3s leave out the opening cysteine and the closing phenylalanine or tryptophan. The order of the fields is J gene, V gene, CDR3 protein.

>TRBJ2-7|TRBV6-5
ASSRSLISSYEQY
>TRBJ2-5|TRBV6-1
ASRNRGRGETQY
>TRBJ2-1|TRBV5-1
ASSKTGLAGVREQF
>TRBJ1-5|TRBV28
ATLASGSPNQPQH
>TRBJ2-7|TRBV6-2/TRBV6-3
ASRILSAGEQY
>TRBJ2-7|TRBV28
ASSLARRGRAGDEQY
>TRBJ2-4|TRBV12-3/TRBV12-4
ASSLGTALAKNIQY
>TRBJ2-7|TRBV7-2
ASSPGGGNRREQY
>TRBJ2-2|TRBV7-9
ASSRTTGDTGELF
>TRBJ2-3|TRBV28
ASSLPGEAQY
>TRBJ2-3|TRBV14
ASSPPGSRLSTDTQY
>TRBJ1-1|TRBV27
ASSLSRTEMNTEAF
>TRBJ2-5|TRBV2
ASSELWYQETQY
>TRBJ2-3|TRBV4-3
ASSQGLAGGQDTQY
>TRBJ1-4|TRBV29-1
SVAGSSEKLF
>TRBJ2-7|TRBV9
ASSVETGGIYEQY
>TRBJ2-6|TRBV28
ASSAPGQGLTGANVLT
>TRBJ2-1|TRBV24-1
ATSEVVSGRLDEQF
>TRBJ2-3|TRBV27
ASSDFAGPAPDTQY
>TRBJ1-5|TRBV6-5
ASGGGYQPQH
>TRBJ2-1|TRBV7-9
ASSLELAGGGEQF